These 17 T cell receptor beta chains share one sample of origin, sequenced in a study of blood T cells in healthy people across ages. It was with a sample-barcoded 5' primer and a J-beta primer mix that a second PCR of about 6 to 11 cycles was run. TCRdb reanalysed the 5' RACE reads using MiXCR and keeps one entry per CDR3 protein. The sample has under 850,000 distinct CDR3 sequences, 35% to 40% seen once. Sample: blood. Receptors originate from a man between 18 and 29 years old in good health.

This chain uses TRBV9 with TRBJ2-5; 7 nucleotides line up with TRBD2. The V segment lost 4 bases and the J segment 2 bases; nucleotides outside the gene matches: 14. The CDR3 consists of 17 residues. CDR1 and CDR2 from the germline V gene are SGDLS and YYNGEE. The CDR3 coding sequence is TGTGCCAGCAGCCAACTCCCTGGGGGGGACGGACAAGAGACCCAGTACTTC. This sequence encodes CASSQLPGGDGQETQYF.

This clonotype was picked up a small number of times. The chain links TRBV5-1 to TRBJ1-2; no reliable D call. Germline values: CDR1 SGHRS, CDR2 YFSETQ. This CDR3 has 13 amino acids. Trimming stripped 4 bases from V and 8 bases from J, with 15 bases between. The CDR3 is CASSLLGGQGYTF. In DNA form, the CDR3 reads TGCGCCAGCAGCCTCTTAGGAGGGCAGGGCTACACCTTC.

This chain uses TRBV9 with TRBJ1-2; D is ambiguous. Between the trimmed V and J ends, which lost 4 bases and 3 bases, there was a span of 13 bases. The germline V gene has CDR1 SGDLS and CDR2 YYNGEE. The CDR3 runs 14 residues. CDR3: CASSPGAGYYGYTF. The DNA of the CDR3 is TGTGCCAGCAGCCCTGGAGCGGGGTACTATGGCTACACCTTC.

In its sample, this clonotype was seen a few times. The CDR3 DNA follows: TGTGCCAGCAGCTCCGGACAGGGGGGAAACGAGCAGTACTTC. Its protein is CASSSGQGGNEQYF. The V and J genes are TRBV7-9 and TRBJ2-7; 10 bases line up with TRBD1. CDR1 and CDR2 from the germline V gene are SEHNR and FQNEAQ (reference sequence). Unmatched junction bases numbered 5, after V lost 4 bases and J lost 5 bases. This CDR3 spans 14 amino acids.

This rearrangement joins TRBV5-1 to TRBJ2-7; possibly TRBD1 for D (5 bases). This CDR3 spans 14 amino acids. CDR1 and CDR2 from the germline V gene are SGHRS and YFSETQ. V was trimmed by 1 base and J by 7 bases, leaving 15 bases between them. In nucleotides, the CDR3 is TGCGCCAGCAGCTTGAATCTGGTGGACAATGAGCAGTACTTC. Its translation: CASSLNLVDNEQYF.

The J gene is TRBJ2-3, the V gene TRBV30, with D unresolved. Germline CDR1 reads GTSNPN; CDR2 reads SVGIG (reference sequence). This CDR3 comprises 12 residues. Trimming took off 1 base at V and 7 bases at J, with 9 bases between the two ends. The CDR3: CAWSENINTQYF. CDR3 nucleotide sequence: TGTGCCTGGAGTGAGAACATCAATACGCAGTATTTT.

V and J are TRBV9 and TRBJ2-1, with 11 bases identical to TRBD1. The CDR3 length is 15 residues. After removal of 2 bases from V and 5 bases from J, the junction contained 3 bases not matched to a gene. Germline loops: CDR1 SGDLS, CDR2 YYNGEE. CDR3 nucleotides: TGTGCCAGCAGCGTGGGACAGGGGGGACACAATGAGCAGTTCTTC. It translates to CASSVGQGGHNEQFF.

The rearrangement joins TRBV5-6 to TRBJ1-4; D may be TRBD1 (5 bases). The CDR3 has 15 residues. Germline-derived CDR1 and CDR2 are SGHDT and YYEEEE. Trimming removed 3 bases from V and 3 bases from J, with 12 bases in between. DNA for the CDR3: TGTGCCAGCAGCTGGGAGCAGGGCGCTAATGAAAAACTGTTTTTT. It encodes CASSWEQGANEKLFF.

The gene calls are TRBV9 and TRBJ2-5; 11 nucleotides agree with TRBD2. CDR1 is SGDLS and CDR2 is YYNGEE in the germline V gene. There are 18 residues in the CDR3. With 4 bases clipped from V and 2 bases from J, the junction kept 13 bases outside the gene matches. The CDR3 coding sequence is TGTGCCAGCAGCCTAGTAACTAGCGGGGGCGGAGAACAAGAGACCCAGTACTTC. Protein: CASSLVTSGGGEQETQYF.

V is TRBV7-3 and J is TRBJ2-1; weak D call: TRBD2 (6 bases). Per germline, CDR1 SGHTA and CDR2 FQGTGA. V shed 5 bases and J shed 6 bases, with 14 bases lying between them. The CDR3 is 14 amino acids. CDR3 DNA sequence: TGTGCCAGCAGCCCACGTGGGGGGTTCAATGAGCAGTTCTTC. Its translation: CASSPRGGFNEQFF.

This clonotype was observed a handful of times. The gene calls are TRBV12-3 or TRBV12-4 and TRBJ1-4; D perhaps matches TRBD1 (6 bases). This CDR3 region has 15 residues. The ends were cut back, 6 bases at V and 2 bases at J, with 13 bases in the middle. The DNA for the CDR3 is TGTGCCAGCAGACCCCCAGGGGTGACTAATGAAAAACTGTTTTTT. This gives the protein CASRPPGVTNEKLFF.

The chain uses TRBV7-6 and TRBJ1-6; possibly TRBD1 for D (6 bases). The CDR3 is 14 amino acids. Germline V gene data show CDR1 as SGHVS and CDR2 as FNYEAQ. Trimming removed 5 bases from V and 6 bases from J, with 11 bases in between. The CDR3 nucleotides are TGTGCCAGCAGCCCGACAGGTCGTAATTCACCCCTCCACTTT. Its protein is CASSPTGRNSPLHF.

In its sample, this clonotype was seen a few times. The CDR3 sequence is CASSFLSGYEQYF. CDR3 sequence (DNA): TGTGCCAGCAGTTTCCTCTCTGGCTACGAGCAGTACTTC. The chain couples TRBV12-3 or TRBV12-4 to TRBJ2-7; D not certain. CDR3 length: 13 amino acids. The V end was cut by 3 bases, the J end by 3 bases, with 9 bases between.

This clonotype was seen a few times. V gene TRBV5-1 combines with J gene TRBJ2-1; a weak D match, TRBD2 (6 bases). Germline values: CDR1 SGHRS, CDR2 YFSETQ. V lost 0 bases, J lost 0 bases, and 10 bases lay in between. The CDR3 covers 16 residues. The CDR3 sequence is CASSLAGGTSYNEQFF. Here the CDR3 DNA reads TGCGCCAGCAGCTTGGCAGGCGGGACCTCCTACAATGAGCAGTTCTTC. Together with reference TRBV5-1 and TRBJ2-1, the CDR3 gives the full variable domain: KAGVTQTPRYLIKTRGQQVTLSCSPISGHRSVSWYQQTPGQGLQFLFEYFSETQRNKGNFPGRFSGRQFSNSRSEMNVSTLELGDSALYLCASSLAGGTSYNEQFFGPGTRLTVL.

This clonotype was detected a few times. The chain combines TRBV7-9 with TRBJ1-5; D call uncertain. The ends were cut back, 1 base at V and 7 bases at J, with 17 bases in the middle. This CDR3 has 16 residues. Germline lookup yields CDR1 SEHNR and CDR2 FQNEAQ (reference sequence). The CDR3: CASSLDRGGGKQPQHF. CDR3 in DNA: TGTGCCAGCAGCTTAGATCGAGGCGGAGGAAAACAGCCCCAGCATTTT.

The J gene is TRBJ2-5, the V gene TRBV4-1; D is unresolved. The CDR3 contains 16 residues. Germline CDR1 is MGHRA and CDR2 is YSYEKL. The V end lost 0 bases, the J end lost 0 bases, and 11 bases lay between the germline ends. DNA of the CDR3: TGCGCCAGCAGCCAAGATCTGGAACAGTACCAAGAGACCCAGTACTTC. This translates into CASSQDLEQYQETQYF.

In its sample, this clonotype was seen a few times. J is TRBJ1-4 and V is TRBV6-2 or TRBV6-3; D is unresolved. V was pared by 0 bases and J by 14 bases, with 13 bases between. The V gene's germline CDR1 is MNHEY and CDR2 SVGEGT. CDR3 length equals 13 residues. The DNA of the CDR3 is TGTGCCAGCAGTTACTCCCCCCCACGAGGGCTGTTTTTT. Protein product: CASSYSPPRGLFF.